Following are 20 T cell receptor beta chains from one sample sequenced in a study of human T cells and chemical hapten exposure. Stated time point: patch test 2, 6 weeks after DPC sensitization. The sample's treatment: therapeutic diphenylcyclopropenone sensitization with weekly scalp DPC. One entry per CDR3 protein results from TCRdb running MiXCR on the RACE reads. The table records under 100,000 distinct CDR3 sequences, approximately 10% of them present only once. The sequenced sample was whole blood, obtained in connection with sensitization to the hapten diphenylcyclopropenone (DPC). These receptors all stem from a woman in her twenties or thirties with alopecia areata. Some clones in this sample may be carry-over from other donors' samples.

This clonotype was found many times. A junction end diverges from the germline sequence, so it may reflect a read error. This CDR3 reads CASSLSGFQVTQYF. The CDR3 DNA is TGTGCCAGCAGTTTATCGGGGTTCCAAGTGACCCAGTACTTC. This sequence joins TRBV28 and TRBJ2-5; tentatively, D is TRBD2 (5 bases). This CDR3 contains 14 residues. Germline V gene data show CDR1 as MDHEN and CDR2 as SYDVKM.

This clonotype was detected only a few times. The chain recombines TRBV5-5 with TRBJ1-1, with a possible D match to TRBD1 (6 bases). The CDR3 is 15 residues long. V was trimmed by 0 bases and J by 1 base, leaving 10 bases between them. CDR1 SGHKS and CDR2 YYEKEE come from the germline V gene (reference sequence). The CDR3 DNA follows: TGTGCCAGCAGCTTGGAAGGGACAAGGAACACTGAAGCTTTCTTT. Its translation is CASSLEGTRNTEAFF. The complete variable domain, with remaining parts taken from reference TRBV5-5 and TRBJ1-1, reads DAGVTQSPTHLIKTRGQQVTLRCSPISGHKSVSWYQQVLGQGPQFIFQYYEKEERGRGNFPDRFSARQFPNYSSELNVNALLLGDSALYLCASSLEGTRNTEAFFGQGTRLTVV.

This rearrangement joins TRBV29-1 to TRBJ2-7; D may be TRBD2 (5 bases). V gave up 6 bases and J gave up 3 bases, with 12 bases separating them. Germline CDR1 SQVTM, CDR2 ANQGSEA. CDR3 size: 12 residues. In nucleotides, the CDR3 is TGCAGCGTCGGACTCGATGTCTACGAGCAGTACTTC. Translation: CSVGLDVYEQYF.

This clonotype occurred many times. V is TRBV12-3 or TRBV12-4 and J is TRBJ1-1, with 7 bases aligning to TRBD1. The V and J ends lost 5 bases and 1 base, in that order; junction bases with no gene match: 4. The length of the CDR3 is 14 residues. The CDR3 DNA is TGTGCCAGCAGTGGGACAGTTACGAACACTGAAGCTTTCTTT. This sequence encodes CASSGTVTNTEAFF.

The chain links TRBV5-4 to TRBJ2-1; D is unresolved. CDR1 is SGHNT, CDR2 YYREEE, per germline (reference sequence). The CDR3 length is 14 residues. V lost 1 base, J lost 0 bases, and 5 bases lay in between. In DNA, the CDR3 is TGTGCCAGCAGCTTGTATGCCTCCTACAATGAGCAGTTCTTC. Protein: CASSLYASYNEQFF.

This clonotype was seen many times. The chain couples TRBV28 to TRBJ1-1, with 7 bases fitting TRBD1. The CDR3 is made up of 15 amino acids. Germline CDR1 MDHEN, CDR2 SYDVKM. The J segment lost 8 bases and the V segment lost 5 bases, leaving 14 bases of the junction unmatched. The CDR3 DNA is TGTGCCAGCAGTACCAGACAGGGACCCAATGAAGAAGCTTTCTTT. This encodes CASSTRQGPNEEAFF. The variable domain in full, completed from reference TRBV28 and TRBJ1-1, reads DVKVTQSSRYLVKRTGEKVFLECVQDMDHENMFWYRQDPGLGLRLIYFSYDVKMKEKGDIPEGYSVSREKKERFSLILESASTNQTSMYLCASSTRQGPNEEAFFGQGTRLTVV.

The CDR3 DNA reads as TGTGCCAGCACCCCCCGGTTCAGAAGACTAGCCGTGAACACTGAAGCTTTCTTT. Amino acid sequence: CASTPRFRRLAVNTEAFF. This chain joins TRBV28 and TRBJ1-1; D is ambiguous. This CDR3 is built from 18 residues. CDR1 and CDR2 (germline): MDHEN, SYDVKM. V lost 7 bases, J lost 0 bases, and 24 bases lay in between.

This clonotype was observed many times. V is TRBV19 and J is TRBJ1-5; D remains ambiguous. Trimming left V 2 bases short and J 0 bases short, with 8 bases between. The CDR3 has 15 residues. Germline CDR1 LNHDA, CDR2 SQIVND (reference sequence). This chain's CDR3 is CASSITQASNQPQHF. Here the CDR3 DNA reads TGTGCCAGTAGTATAACCCAGGCTAGCAATCAGCCCCAGCATTTT.

This clonotype was observed at least ten times. The chain links TRBV4-2 to TRBJ1-5, with D unclear. The CDR3 extends over 13 amino acids. The V end was cut by 0 bases, the J end by 6 bases, with 6 bases between. CDR1 is LGHNA and CDR2 is YNFKEQ in the germline V gene. This chain's CDR3 is CASSQDGGQPQHF. The CDR3 DNA reads as TGTGCCAGCAGCCAAGATGGCGGTCAGCCCCAGCATTTT.

The sample holds many counts of this clonotype. J is TRBJ1-2 and V is TRBV5-4, with D perhaps TRBD1 (5 bases). The length of the CDR3 is 13 residues. Trimming removed 5 bases at V and 2 bases at J, with 10 bases between. Per the germline V gene, CDR1 is SGHNT and CDR2 is YYREEE (reference sequence). CDR3 sequence: CASSDDRNYGYTF. The CDR3 DNA sequence: TGTGCCAGCAGTGACGACAGAAACTATGGCTACACCTTC.

This clonotype was detected many times. V and J are TRBV7-6 and TRBJ2-1, with TRBD2 matching 14 bases. The J segment lost 0 bases and the V segment lost 0 bases, leaving 4 bases of the junction unmatched. The CDR3 length is 19 residues. Germline V lookup: CDR1 SGHVS, CDR2 FNYEAQ. For the CDR3, the DNA is TGTGCCAGCAGCTTAGCTAGGACTAGCGGGAGGAGCTCCTACAATGAGCAGTTCTTC. It encodes CASSLARTSGRSSYNEQFF. Together with reference TRBV7-6 and TRBJ2-1, the CDR3 gives the full variable domain: GAGVSQSPRYKVTKRGQDVALRCDPISGHVSLYWYRQALGQGPEFLTYFNYEAQQDKSGLPNDRFSAERPEGSISTLTIQRTEQRDSAMYRCASSLARTSGRSSYNEQFFGPGTRLTVL.

This clonotype was counted ten times or more. The chain carries TRBV13 and TRBJ2-2; 8 nucleotides line up with TRBD1. The CDR3 is made up of 14 amino acids. Germline CDR1 is PRHDT and CDR2 is FYEKMQ (reference sequence). V lost 5 bases, J lost 7 bases, and 6 bases stayed unmatched. CDR3 protein: CASSRDRTLGELFF. For the CDR3, the DNA is TGTGCCAGCAGCAGGGACAGGACTCTCGGGGAGCTGTTTTTT.

In its sample, this clonotype was seen a few times. The chain couples TRBV20-1 to TRBJ1-1; D ambiguous. Germline V gene sequence: CDR1 DFQATT, CDR2 SNEGSKA (reference sequence). The CDR3 sequence is 12 residues long. Trimming took 6 bases from V and 5 from J, leaving 13 bases between them. CDR3 in amino acids: CSATQGVTEAFF. In nucleotides, the CDR3 is TGCAGTGCCACTCAAGGAGTGACTGAAGCTTTCTTT.

This clonotype was seen a few times. The J gene is TRBJ2-1, the V gene TRBV20-1; no clear D gene. The CDR3 covers 10 residues. Germline V gene data show CDR1 as DFQATT and CDR2 as SNEGSKA (reference sequence). V lost 4 bases to trimming and J lost 6 bases, with 4 bases between them. The CDR3 DNA sequence: TGCAGTGCTAAGTTCAATGAGCAGTTCTTC. Translation: CSAKFNEQFF.

This clonotype showed up many times. The chain couples TRBV18 to TRBJ1-1; 9 nucleotides agree with TRBD1. The junction had 3 bases not matched to a gene; V was cut back by 3 bases and J by 1 base. This CDR3 comprises 15 residues. CDR1 is KGHSH and CDR2 is LQKENI in the germline V gene. The CDR3 reads CASSPGTGPNTEAFF. CDR3 nucleotides: TGTGCCAGCTCACCGGGGACAGGGCCGAACACTGAAGCTTTCTTT.

This clonotype was detected ten times or more. The V call is TRBV5-4, the J call TRBJ2-5, with D unclear. The CDR3 consists of 14 residues. V was clipped by 7 bases and J by 2 bases, with 15 bases between them. Germline V gene lookup returns CDR1 SGHNT and CDR2 YYREEE (reference sequence). CDR3 loop: CASSPGRQQETQYF. In DNA form, the CDR3 reads TGTGCCAGCTCTCCGGGTAGGCAGCAAGAGACCCAGTACTTC.

This clonotype was counted at least ten times. The V gene is TRBV20-1, the J gene TRBJ2-5; tentative D call: TRBD1 (6 bases). The ends were cut back, 4 bases at V and 6 bases at J, with 18 bases in the middle. The CDR3 extends over 14 amino acids. Looked up from germline, CDR1 is DFQATT and CDR2 is SNEGSKA (reference sequence). CDR3 amino acids: CSATSPSGTKTQYF. The CDR3 nucleotides are TGCAGTGCTACCTCCCCGTCCGGGACAAAGACCCAGTACTTC.

This clonotype was counted at least ten times. The genes are TRBV7-8 and TRBJ2-1; 8 bases are shared with TRBD2. J lost 9 bases, V lost 5 bases, and 0 bases had no gene match. The CDR3 is 11 amino acids. Germline values: CDR1 SGHVS, CDR2 FQNEAQ. The CDR3 DNA reads TGTGCCAGCAGCCGGGAGGGTGAGCAGTTCTTC. Residues: CASSREGEQFF.

This clonotype has only a few counts. The rearrangement links TRBV27 to TRBJ1-5; TRBD1 might be the D (6 bases). The CDR3 is 16 amino acids. Deletions cut 6 bases from V and 3 bases from J, with 18 bases between. Per the germline V gene, CDR1 is MNHEY and CDR2 is SMNVEV (reference sequence). The CDR3 coding sequence is TGTGCCAGCAGCCTAAGTTCGACAGGCTTCAATCAGCCCCAGCATTTT. Its protein product is CASSLSSTGFNQPQHF.

In this sample, this clonotype turned up a few times. Written as DNA, the CDR3 is TGTGCCAGCAGCTTAGGGACTGTCACCGGGGAGCTGTTTTTT. Amino acid sequence: CASSLGTVTGELFF. V is TRBV7-7 and J is TRBJ2-2; maybe TRBD2 (5 bases). The V end was cut by 1 base, the J end by 4 bases, with 7 bases between. The CDR3 extends over 14 amino acids. Per germline, CDR1 SSHAT and CDR2 FNYEAQ (reference sequence). The variable domain in full, completed from reference TRBV7-7 and TRBJ2-2, reads GAGVSQSPRYKVTKRGQDVTLRCDPISSHATLYWYQQALGQGPEFLTYFNYEAQPDKSGLPSDRFSAERPEGSISTLTIQRTEQRDSAMYRCASSLGTVTGELFFGEGSRLTVL.